The text below deals with one T cell receptor beta chain. What it binds is unknown. The donors, nominally healthy at sampling, likely had unrecorded immune exposures. Germline V lookup: CDR1 MNHEY, CDR2 SVGAGI. The V and J ends lost 6 bases and 9 bases respectively, with 18 bases between them. This CDR3 is built from 13 residues. The data belong to a study of cytomegalovirus exposure and HLA in healthy donors. Study observations and caveats: According to the study, 150 to 200 TCR beta chains were cytomegalovirus-associated. A previous analysis found most TCR beta V segments productive roughly 87% or roughly 30% of the time.

Use of 60 Vbeta and 13 Jbeta primers characterized the PCR. Produced via immunoSEQ multiplex PCR; TCRdb's table is partial and in-frame only. The sample shows some 170,000 clones, around 79% of them seen only once. The chain has TRBV6-5 and TRBJ2-7, with D possibly TRBD1 on 6 matching bases. Source material: PBMCs. This sequence was found in a man aged 35 to 55 in good health and CMV-seronegative. CDR3 bases: TGTGCCAGCAGGTCCCAACAGGGAAGCGGGCAGTACTTC. Protein sequence: CASRSQQGSGQYF.